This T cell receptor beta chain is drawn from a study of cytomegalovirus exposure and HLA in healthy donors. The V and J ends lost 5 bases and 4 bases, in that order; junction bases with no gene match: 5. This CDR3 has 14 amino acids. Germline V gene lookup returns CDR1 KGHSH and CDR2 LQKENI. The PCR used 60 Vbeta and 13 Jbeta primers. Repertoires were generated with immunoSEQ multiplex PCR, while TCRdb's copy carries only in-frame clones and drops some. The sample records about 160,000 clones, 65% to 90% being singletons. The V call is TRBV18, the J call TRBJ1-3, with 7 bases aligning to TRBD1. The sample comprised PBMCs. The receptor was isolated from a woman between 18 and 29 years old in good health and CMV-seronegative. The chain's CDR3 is CASSADRAGNTIYF. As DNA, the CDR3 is TGTGCCAGCTCAGCAGACAGGGCCGGAAACACCATATATTTT.